These 6 T cell receptor beta chains were all obtained from the same sample, sequenced in a study of T cells after yellow fever vaccination. TCRdb reprocessed the 5' RACE reads with MiXCR, giving one entry per CDR3 protein. This table has about 220,000 distinct CDR3 sequences, about 3% appearing once. The sample in question was CD4+ T cells sorted from PBMCs, obtained 10 days after the yellow fever booster vaccination. The source is a man younger than 30 who received the YFV17D yellow fever vaccine.

This clonotype has at least ten counts. The rearrangement joins TRBV7-2 to TRBJ2-7; D may correspond to TRBD1 or TRBD2 (6 bases each). Germline V gene lookup returns CDR1 SGHTA and CDR2 FQGNSA. Trimming took off 8 bases at V and 1 base at J, with 12 bases between the two ends. This CDR3 contains 13 residues. The CDR3 loop is CASSGGLSYEQYF. DNA for the CDR3: TGTGCCAGCTCTGGGGGGCTGTCCTACGAGCAGTACTTC. Supplemented by reference TRBV7-2 and TRBJ2-7, the full variable domain reads GAGVSQSPSNKVTEKGKDVELRCDPISGHTALYWYRQSLGQGLEFLIYFQGNSAPDKSGLPSDRFSAERTGGSVSTLTIQRTQQEDSAVYLCASSGGLSYEQYFGPGTRLTVT.

This clonotype was counted many times. The chain is built from TRBV10-3 and TRBJ2-1; the D call may be TRBD1 or TRBD2 (5 bases each). The CDR3 sequence is 16 residues long. Trimming took off 3 bases at V and 0 bases at J, with 12 bases between the two ends. CDR1 is ENHRY and CDR2 is SYGVKD in the germline V gene. The CDR3 region has the DNA TGTGCCATCAGTGATCGGGGCCGCCGCTCCTACAATGAGCAGTTCTTC. It is translated as CAISDRGRRSYNEQFF.

This clonotype was recorded a few times. The chain is built from TRBV15 and TRBJ1-5; no definite D call. V was pared by 0 bases and J by 5 bases, with 8 bases between. Germline CDR1 is LNHNV and CDR2 is YYDKDF (reference sequence). The CDR3 loop spans 14 amino acids. The DNA of the CDR3 is TGTGCCACCAGCAGAGACCCGAAAGATCAGCCCCAGCATTTT. It encodes CATSRDPKDQPQHF.

This clonotype came up many times. This sequence joins TRBV5-1 and TRBJ1-1, with D possibly TRBD1 on 5 matching bases. This CDR3 contains 15 residues. V lost 10 bases to trimming and J lost 1 base, with 20 bases between them. CDR1 and CDR2 (germline): SGHRS, YFSETQ. CDR3 amino acids: CASAPSPGPNTEAFF. For the CDR3, the DNA is TGCGCCTCCGCGCCTAGCCCGGGACCGAACACTGAAGCTTTCTTT.

J is TRBJ2-1 and V is TRBV12-2. TRBV12-2 is a pseudogene. The CDR3 has 13 residues. This CDR3 reads CASRSPGLNEQFF. In DNA, the CDR3 is TGTGCAAGTCGCTCCCCAGGACTAAACGAGCAGTTCTTC.

This clonotype has a count of ten or more. The CDR3 nucleotides read TGCAGTGCTAGAGTCCTAGCGGGGGGTTCCTACAATGAGCAGTTCTTC. It yields the protein CSARVLAGGSYNEQFF. V and J are TRBV20-1 and TRBJ2-1; 11 bases line up with TRBD2. With V trimmed by 1 base and J by 1 base, 3 bases remained unmatched. The germline V gene encodes CDR1 DFQATT and CDR2 SNEGSKA (reference sequence). This CDR3 is 16 amino acids long.